The table lists the clone carrying this T cell receptor (beta chain) with many counts. These data belong to a study of regulatory T cells in long-lasting Graves disease. The authors built TCR beta libraries using iRepertoire HTBI primers and Arm-PCR of CDR3 regions. Each CDR3 protein gets one entry after TCRdb re-called the multiplex PCR reads with MiXCR. The sample carries about 430,000 distinct CDR3 sequences, approximately 22% recorded once. Time point described: persistent/refractory GD, antithyroid drugs over 5 years with positive TRAb. There was RNA extracted from PBMCs, and the TCR library was made from it. CDR1 and CDR2 from the germline V gene are SGHVS and FQNEAQ. The CDR3 consists of 14 residues. V lost 3 bases, J lost 7 bases, and 8 bases stayed unmatched.

This clonotype was obtained from a female donor with Graves disease. V and J are TRBV7-8 and TRBJ1-2, with TRBD1 matching over 7 bases. The sample here was peripheral blood mononuclear cells (PBMCs), taken when the disease was refractory, from a patient treated with antithyroid drugs. The CDR3, as DNA: TGTGCCAGCAGCTTCCTGGGACAGAGGAGTGGCTACACCTTC. As protein: CASSFLGQRSGYTF.